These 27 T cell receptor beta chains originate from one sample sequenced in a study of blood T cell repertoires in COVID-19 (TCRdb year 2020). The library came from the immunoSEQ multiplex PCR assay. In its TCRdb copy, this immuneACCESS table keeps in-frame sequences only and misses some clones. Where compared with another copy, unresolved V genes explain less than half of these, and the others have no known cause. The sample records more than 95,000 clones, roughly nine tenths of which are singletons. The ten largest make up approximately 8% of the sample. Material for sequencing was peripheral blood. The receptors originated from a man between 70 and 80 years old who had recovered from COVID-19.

CDR3 nucleotide sequence: TGTGCCACGGGTCGTTGGGGAACTAGCGGGAGTTACGAGCAGTACTTC. Its protein product is CATGRWGTSGSYEQYF. This chain joins TRBV10-3 and TRBJ2-7, with 11 positions matching TRBD2. With 10 bases clipped from V and 4 bases from J, the junction kept 15 bases outside the gene matches. Germline CDR1 ENHRY, CDR2 SYGVKD. This CDR3 has 16 residues.

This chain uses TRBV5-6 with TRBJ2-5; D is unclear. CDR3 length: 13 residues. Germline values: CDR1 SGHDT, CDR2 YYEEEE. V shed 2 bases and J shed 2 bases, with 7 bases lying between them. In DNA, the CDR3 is TGTGCCAGCAGCTTCGTTCGGCAAGAGACCCAGTACTTC. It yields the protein CASSFVRQETQYF.

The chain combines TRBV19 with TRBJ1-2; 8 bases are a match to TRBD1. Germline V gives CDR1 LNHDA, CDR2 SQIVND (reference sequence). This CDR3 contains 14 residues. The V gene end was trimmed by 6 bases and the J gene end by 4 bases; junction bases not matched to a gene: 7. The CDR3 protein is CASSQRTGPYGYTF. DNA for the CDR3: TGTGCCAGTAGCCAACGGACAGGGCCCTATGGCTACACCTTC.

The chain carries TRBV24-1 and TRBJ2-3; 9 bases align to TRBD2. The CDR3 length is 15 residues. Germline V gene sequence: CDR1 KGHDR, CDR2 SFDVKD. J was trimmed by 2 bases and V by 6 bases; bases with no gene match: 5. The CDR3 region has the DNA TGTGCCACCAGTTCTAGCGGGGCCGCCACAGATACGCAGTATTTT. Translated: CATSSSGAATDTQYF.

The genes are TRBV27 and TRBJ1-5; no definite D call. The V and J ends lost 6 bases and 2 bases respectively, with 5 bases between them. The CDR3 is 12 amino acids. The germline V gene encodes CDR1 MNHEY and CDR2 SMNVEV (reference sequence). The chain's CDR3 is CASRAGNQPQHF. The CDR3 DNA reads TGTGCCAGCAGGGCCGGCAATCAGCCCCAGCATTTT.

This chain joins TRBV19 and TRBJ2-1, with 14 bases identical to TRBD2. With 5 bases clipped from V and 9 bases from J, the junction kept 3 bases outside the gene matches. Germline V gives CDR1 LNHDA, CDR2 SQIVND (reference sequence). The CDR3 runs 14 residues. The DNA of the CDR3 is TGTGCCAGTAGTTCGGGACTAGCGGGAGTTGAGCAGTTCTTC. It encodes CASSSGLAGVEQFF. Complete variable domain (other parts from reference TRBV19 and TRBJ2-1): DGGITQSPKYLFRKEGQNVTLSCEQNLNHDAMYWYRQDPGQGLRLIYYSQIVNDFQKGDIAEGYSVSREKKESFPLTVTSAQKNPTAFYLCASSSGLAGVEQFFGPGTRLTVL.

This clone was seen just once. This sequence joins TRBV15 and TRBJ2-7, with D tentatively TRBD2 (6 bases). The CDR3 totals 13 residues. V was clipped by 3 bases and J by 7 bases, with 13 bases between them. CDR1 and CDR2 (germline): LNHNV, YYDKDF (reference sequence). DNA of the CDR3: TGTGCCACCAGCAGGGTAGCGGAAAGGGAGCAGTACTTC. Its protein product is CATSRVAEREQYF.

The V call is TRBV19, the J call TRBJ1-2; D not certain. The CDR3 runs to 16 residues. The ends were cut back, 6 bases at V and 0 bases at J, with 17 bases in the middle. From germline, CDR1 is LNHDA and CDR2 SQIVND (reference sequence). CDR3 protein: CASRRTTVGPNYGYTF. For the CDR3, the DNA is TGTGCCAGTAGAAGGACTACCGTTGGGCCTAACTATGGCTACACCTTC.

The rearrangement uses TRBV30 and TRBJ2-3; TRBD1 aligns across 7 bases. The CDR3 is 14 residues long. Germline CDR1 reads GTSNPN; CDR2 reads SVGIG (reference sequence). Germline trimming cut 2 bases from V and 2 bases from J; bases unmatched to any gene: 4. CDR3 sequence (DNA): TGTGCCTGGAGTCGGGACAGAACCACAGATACGCAGTATTTT. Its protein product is CAWSRDRTTDTQYF.

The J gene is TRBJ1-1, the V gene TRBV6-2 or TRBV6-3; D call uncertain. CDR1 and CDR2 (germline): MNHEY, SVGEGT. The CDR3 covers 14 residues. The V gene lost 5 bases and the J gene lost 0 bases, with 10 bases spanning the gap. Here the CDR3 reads CASSNSNLNTEAFF. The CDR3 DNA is TGTGCCAGCAGTAACAGCAACCTGAACACTGAAGCTTTCTTT.

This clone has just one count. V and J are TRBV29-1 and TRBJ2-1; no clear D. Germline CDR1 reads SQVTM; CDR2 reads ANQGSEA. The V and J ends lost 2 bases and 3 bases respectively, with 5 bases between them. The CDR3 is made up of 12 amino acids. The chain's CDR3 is CSVEQVYNEQFF. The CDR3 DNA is TGCAGCGTTGAACAGGTCTACAATGAGCAGTTCTTC.

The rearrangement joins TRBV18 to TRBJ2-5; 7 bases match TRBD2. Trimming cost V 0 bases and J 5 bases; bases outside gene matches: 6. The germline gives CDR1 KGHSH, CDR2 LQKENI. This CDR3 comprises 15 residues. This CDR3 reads CASSPPSGREETQYF. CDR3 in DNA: TGTGCCAGCTCACCACCCTCAGGGAGGGAGGAGACCCAGTACTTC. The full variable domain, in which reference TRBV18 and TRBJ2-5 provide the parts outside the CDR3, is NAGVMQNPRHLVRRRGQEARLRCSPMKGHSHVYWYRQLPEEGLKFMVYLQKENIIDESGMPKERFSAEFPKEGPSILRIQQVVRGDSAAYFCASSPPSGREETQYFGPGTRLLVL.

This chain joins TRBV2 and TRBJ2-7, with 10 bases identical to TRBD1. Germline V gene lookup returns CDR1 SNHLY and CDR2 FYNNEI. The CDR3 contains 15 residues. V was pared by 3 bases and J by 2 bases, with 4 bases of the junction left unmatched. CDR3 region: CASSDPGQGTYEQYF. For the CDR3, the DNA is TGTGCCAGCAGTGATCCGGGACAGGGGACCTACGAGCAGTACTTC.

CDR3 nucleotide sequence: TGTGCCACCAGCACGGGACAGAGGGAGACCCAGTACTTC. Its protein product is CATSTGQRETQYF. The rearrangement joins TRBV15 to TRBJ2-5; 7 bases agree with TRBD1. V dropped 4 bases and J dropped 5; count of bases not matched to a gene: 4. This CDR3 region has 13 residues. Germline assignment: CDR1 LNHNV and CDR2 YYDKDF (reference sequence).

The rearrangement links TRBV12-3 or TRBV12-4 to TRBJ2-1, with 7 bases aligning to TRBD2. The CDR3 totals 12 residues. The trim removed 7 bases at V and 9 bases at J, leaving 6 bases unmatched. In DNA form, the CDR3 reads TGTGCCAGCACCTGGACTAGTAGTGAGCAGTTCTTC. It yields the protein CASTWTSSEQFF.

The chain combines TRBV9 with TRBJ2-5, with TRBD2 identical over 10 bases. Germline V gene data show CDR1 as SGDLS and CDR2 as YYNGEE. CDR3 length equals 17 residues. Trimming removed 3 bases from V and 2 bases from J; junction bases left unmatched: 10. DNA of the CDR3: TGTGCCAGCAGCGGTAATAGCGGGGGGCCTAGTCAAGAGACCCAGTACTTC. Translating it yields CASSGNSGGPSQETQYF.

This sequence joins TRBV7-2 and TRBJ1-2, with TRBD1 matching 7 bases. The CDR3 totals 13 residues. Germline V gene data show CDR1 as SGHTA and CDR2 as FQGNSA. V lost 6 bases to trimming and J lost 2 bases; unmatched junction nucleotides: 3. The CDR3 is CASRPGQNYGYTF. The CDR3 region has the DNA TGTGCCAGCAGGCCGGGACAGAACTATGGCTACACCTTC.

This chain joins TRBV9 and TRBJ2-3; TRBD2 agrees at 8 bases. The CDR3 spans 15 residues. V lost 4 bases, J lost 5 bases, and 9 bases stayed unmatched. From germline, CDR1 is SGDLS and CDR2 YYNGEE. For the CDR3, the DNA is TGTGCCAGCAGCCCCACCCCAGCGGGGGAAGATACGCAGTATTTT. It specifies CASSPTPAGEDTQYF.

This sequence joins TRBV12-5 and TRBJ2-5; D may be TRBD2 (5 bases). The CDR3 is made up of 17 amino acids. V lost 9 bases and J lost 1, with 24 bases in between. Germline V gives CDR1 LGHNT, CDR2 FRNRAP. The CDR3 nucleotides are TGTGCTAGCCGTTTAAGGTTCAGCGGCCAAATCCAAGAGACCCAGTACTTC. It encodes CASRLRFSGQIQETQYF.

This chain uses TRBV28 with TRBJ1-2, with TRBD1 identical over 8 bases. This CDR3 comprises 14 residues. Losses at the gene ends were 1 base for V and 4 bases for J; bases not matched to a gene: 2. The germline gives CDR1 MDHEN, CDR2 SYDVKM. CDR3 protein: CASSLFDRGYGYTF. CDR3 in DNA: TGTGCCAGCAGTTTATTTGACAGGGGCTATGGCTACACCTTC.

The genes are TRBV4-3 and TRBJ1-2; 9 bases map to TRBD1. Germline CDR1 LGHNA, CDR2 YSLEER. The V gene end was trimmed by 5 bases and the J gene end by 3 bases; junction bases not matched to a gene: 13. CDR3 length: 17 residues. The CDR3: CASSSFVGTGKDYGYTF. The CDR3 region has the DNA TGCGCCAGCAGCTCCTTCGTAGGGACAGGGAAGGACTATGGCTACACCTTC.

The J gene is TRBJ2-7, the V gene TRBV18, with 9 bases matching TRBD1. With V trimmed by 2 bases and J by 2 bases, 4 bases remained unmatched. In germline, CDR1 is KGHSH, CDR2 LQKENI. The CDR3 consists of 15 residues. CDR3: CASSPSRQGAYEQYF. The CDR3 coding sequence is TGTGCCAGCTCACCAAGTAGACAGGGGGCCTACGAGCAGTACTTC.

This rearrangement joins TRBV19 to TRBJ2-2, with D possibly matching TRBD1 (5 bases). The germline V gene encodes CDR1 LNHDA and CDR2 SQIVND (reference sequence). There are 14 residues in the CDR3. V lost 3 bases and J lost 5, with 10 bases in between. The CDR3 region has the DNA TGTGCCAGTAGTATGGTGGCAGGGACCGGGGAGCTGTTTTTT. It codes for CASSMVAGTGELFF.

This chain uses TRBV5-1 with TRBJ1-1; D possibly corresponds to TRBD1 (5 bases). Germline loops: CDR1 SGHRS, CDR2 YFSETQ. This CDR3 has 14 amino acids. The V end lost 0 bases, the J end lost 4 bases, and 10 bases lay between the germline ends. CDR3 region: CASSLGGMGTEAFF. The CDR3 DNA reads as TGCGCCAGCAGCTTGGGGGGCATGGGCACTGAAGCTTTCTTT.

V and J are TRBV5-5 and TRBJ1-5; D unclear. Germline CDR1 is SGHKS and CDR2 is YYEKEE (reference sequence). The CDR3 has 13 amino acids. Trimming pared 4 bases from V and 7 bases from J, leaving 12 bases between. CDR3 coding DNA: TGTGCCAGCAGCCCGTCACCTCAGCAGCCCCAGCATTTT. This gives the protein CASSPSPQQPQHF.

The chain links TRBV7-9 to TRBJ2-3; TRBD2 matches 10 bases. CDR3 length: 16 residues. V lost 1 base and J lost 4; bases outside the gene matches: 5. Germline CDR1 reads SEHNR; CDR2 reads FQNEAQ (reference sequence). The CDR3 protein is CASSLESSGGADTQYF. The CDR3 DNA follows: TGTGCCAGCAGCTTAGAGTCGAGCGGGGGGGCAGATACGCAGTATTTT.

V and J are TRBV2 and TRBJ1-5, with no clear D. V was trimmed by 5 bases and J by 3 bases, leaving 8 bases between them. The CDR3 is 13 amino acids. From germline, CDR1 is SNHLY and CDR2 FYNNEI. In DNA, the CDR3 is TGTGCCAGCAGTTTACAGAACAATCAGCCCCAGCATTTT. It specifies CASSLQNNQPQHF.